This passage covers 26 T cell receptor beta chains from one sample sequenced in a study of blood T cell repertoires in COVID-19. Repertoires were generated with immunoSEQ multiplex PCR, while TCRdb's copy carries only in-frame clones and drops some. This sample has 250,000 to 300,000 clones, with 88% found just once. The specimen sequenced was peripheral blood. These receptors were taken from a woman in her twenties or thirties with acute or convalescent COVID-19.

The gene calls are TRBV30 and TRBJ2-3, with D possibly being TRBD1 (5 bases). CDR1 GTSNPN and CDR2 SVGIG come from the germline V gene (reference sequence). This CDR3 is built from 15 residues. V lost 5 bases and J 5 bases, leaving 20 bases between the germline ends. CDR3 in DNA: TGTGCCTGGGCCCCGAGACTTCTAAGGGGAGATACGCAGTATTTT. Its translation is CAWAPRLLRGDTQYF.

This clone has a handful of counts. The chain is built from TRBV5-8 and TRBJ1-5, with TRBD1 identical over 7 bases. The CDR3 has 14 amino acids. The V and J ends lost 4 bases and 4 bases, in that order; junction bases with no gene match: 5. Looked up from germline, CDR1 is SGHTS and CDR2 is YDEGEE. CDR3 sequence: CASSMGQLNQPQHF. The DNA for the CDR3 is TGTGCCAGCAGCATGGGACAGCTTAATCAGCCCCAGCATTTT.

V and J are TRBV5-4 and TRBJ2-7; D may be TRBD2 (7 bases). Germline values: CDR1 SGHNT, CDR2 YYREEE (reference sequence). This CDR3 has 16 residues. The V gene lost 4 bases and the J gene lost 2 bases, with 19 bases spanning the gap. This CDR3 reads CASSPVGGGGPYEQYF. CDR3 nucleotide sequence: TGTGCCAGCAGCCCGGTCGGGGGAGGGGGACCCTACGAGCAGTACTTC.

The rearrangement uses TRBV27 and TRBJ2-2; the match to TRBD2 covers 10 bases. CDR1 is MNHEY and CDR2 is SMNVEV in the germline V gene (reference sequence). CDR3 length: 16 residues. V lost 7 bases, J lost 1 base, and 6 bases stayed unmatched. CDR3 sequence (DNA): TGTGCCAGCACCCCCTGGACTAGCGGGAACACCGGGGAGCTGTTTTTT. Amino acid sequence: CASTPWTSGNTGELFF.

This chain connects TRBV12-3 or TRBV12-4 to TRBJ2-1; D is perhaps TRBD2 (7 bases). The CDR3 extends over 13 amino acids. V was shortened by 3 bases and J by 9 bases, with 12 bases between the two germline ends. CDR3 protein: CASSFGGQVEQFF. The CDR3 coding sequence is TGTGCCAGCAGTTTCGGGGGGCAGGTTGAGCAGTTCTTC.

This clone has a single count. The J gene is TRBJ1-2, the V gene TRBV7-9, with D tentatively TRBD1 (5 bases). Germline V CDR1 and CDR2: SEHNR, FQNEAQ (reference sequence). Trimming took 5 bases from V and 0 from J, leaving 10 bases between them. The CDR3 loop spans 14 amino acids. The CDR3 spells CASSRMTANYGYTF. The CDR3 nucleotides read TGTGCCAGCAGCCGAATGACAGCTAACTATGGCTACACCTTC.

The CDR3 region has the DNA TGTGCTAGTGGCCTCAATCAGCCCCAGCATTTT. Encoded protein: CASGLNQPQHF. The V call is TRBV12-5, the J call TRBJ1-5; D is unclear. The CDR3 sequence is 11 residues long. Germline loops: CDR1 LGHNT, CDR2 FRNRAP. Trimming removed 6 bases from V and 3 bases from J, with 3 bases in between.

This clone is a singleton in its sample. This chain joins TRBV7-8 and TRBJ1-2; 9 nucleotides align to TRBD1. The ends lost 5 bases at V and 3 bases at J; junction bases unmatched: 19. This CDR3 comprises 19 residues. In germline, CDR1 is SGHVS, CDR2 FQNEAQ. CDR3 loop: CASSRGGRPGQGTDYGYTF. The DNA for the CDR3 is TGTGCCAGCAGCCGCGGAGGCCGCCCAGGACAGGGGACCGACTATGGCTACACCTTC.

The rearrangement uses TRBV9 and TRBJ2-7; TRBD1 agrees at 9 bases. This CDR3 is 15 amino acids long. Germline CDR1 SGDLS, CDR2 YYNGEE. V shed 3 bases and J 1 base; nucleotides not matched to a gene: 5. Written as DNA, the CDR3 is TGTGCCAGCAGCGCAGGGACAGGGTCTTCCTACGAGCAGTACTTC. This gives the protein CASSAGTGSSYEQYF.

V is TRBV19 and J is TRBJ1-6, with TRBD1 matching 7 bases. Germline CDR1 is LNHDA and CDR2 is SQIVND (reference sequence). V shed 3 bases, J shed 0 bases, and the junction held 5 bases outside the gene matches. The CDR3 has 17 amino acids. As DNA, the CDR3 is TGTGCCAGTAGTATTCTTCCAGGGGGCTCCTATAATTCACCCCTCCACTTT. Translation: CASSILPGGSYNSPLHF.

The table lists this clone with a count of one. The J gene is TRBJ1-1, the V gene TRBV5-1, with 8 bases identical to TRBD1. CDR1 is SGHRS and CDR2 is YFSETQ in the germline V gene. Losses at the gene ends were 0 bases for V and 4 bases for J; bases not matched to a gene: 2. The CDR3 sequence is 14 residues long. CDR3 bases: TGCGCCAGCAGCTTGGTGGGACAGGCCACTGAAGCTTTCTTT. Its protein is CASSLVGQATEAFF.

The chain couples TRBV24-1 to TRBJ2-3; 13 positions agree with TRBD2. CDR1 and CDR2 from the germline V gene are KGHDR and SFDVKD. V gave up 9 bases and J gave up 3 bases; unmatched junction bases: 5. This CDR3 comprises 15 residues. Here the CDR3 DNA reads TGTGCCACCGCGACTAGCGGGAGGACTACAGATACGCAGTATTTT. Its protein product is CATATSGRTTDTQYF.

The chain uses TRBV7-2 and TRBJ1-4; weak D call: TRBD1 (6 bases). Deletions cut 1 base from V and 5 bases from J, with 11 bases between. CDR1 SGHTA and CDR2 FQGNSA come from the germline V gene. This CDR3 has 15 residues. The CDR3: CASSLGGQPNEKLFF. As DNA, the CDR3 is TGTGCCAGCAGCTTAGGCGGACAGCCGAATGAAAAACTGTTTTTT.

The chain is built from TRBV29-1 and TRBJ1-2; 9 bases line up with TRBD1. This CDR3 region has 13 residues. Unmatched junction bases numbered 6, after V lost 6 bases and J lost 4 bases. The V gene's germline CDR1 is SQVTM and CDR2 ANQGSEA. The CDR3 DNA reads TGCAGCGTCCGGACAGGGGACATCTATGGCTACACCTTC. It translates to CSVRTGDIYGYTF.

The chain has TRBV5-1 and TRBJ1-1; TRBD1 agrees at 11 bases. Trimming at V came to 2 bases and at J to 7 bases, leaving 7 bases not matched to a gene. This CDR3 is 15 amino acids long. In germline, CDR1 is SGHRS, CDR2 YFSETQ. The CDR3 bases are TGCGCCAGCAGCTTTGGGACAGGGGGTAACTTTGAAGCTTTCTTT. As protein: CASSFGTGGNFEAFF.

J is TRBJ2-3 and V is TRBV30, with no clear D. The CDR3 runs 11 residues. Per germline, CDR1 GTSNPN and CDR2 SVGIG (reference sequence). V was clipped by 1 base and J by 5 bases, with 4 bases between them. CDR3 protein: CAWSGLDTQYF. CDR3 coding DNA: TGTGCCTGGAGTGGGCTAGATACGCAGTATTTT.

The CDR3 sequence is CASGGDEQFF. The CDR3 nucleotides read TGCGCCAGCGGGGGGGATGAGCAGTTCTTC. The genes are TRBV10-1 and TRBJ2-1, with TRBD2 matching 7 bases. Per the germline V gene, CDR1 is WNHNN and CDR2 is SYGVQD (reference sequence). V gave up 8 bases and J gave up 8 bases; unmatched junction bases: 0. The CDR3 is made up of 10 amino acids.

This sequence joins TRBV12-3 or TRBV12-4 and TRBJ2-1; D uncertain. The V gene lost 3 bases and the J gene lost 7 bases, with 10 bases spanning the gap. The CDR3 extends over 13 amino acids. CDR3 sequence reads: CASSFAVDNEQFF. The CDR3 DNA reads TGTGCCAGCAGTTTCGCGGTGGATAATGAGCAGTTCTTC.

The chain recombines TRBV5-1 with TRBJ2-1; 13 bases map to TRBD2. CDR3 length: 14 residues. The germline V gene has CDR1 SGHRS and CDR2 YFSETQ. The junction had 3 bases not matched to a gene; V was cut back by 8 bases and J by 4 bases. CDR3 DNA sequence: TGCGCCAGTCTGACTAGCGGGGGGTACAATGAGCAGTTCTTC. Residues: CASLTSGGYNEQFF.

The chain couples TRBV30 to TRBJ2-7; 13 nucleotides align to TRBD2. CDR1 is GTSNPN, CDR2 SVGIG, per germline (reference sequence). Trimming took 1 base from V and 0 from J; bases not matched to a gene: 12. This CDR3 contains 19 residues. Here the CDR3 reads CAWSGGTSGVTYPSYEQYF. The CDR3 region has the DNA TGTGCCTGGAGTGGGGGGACTAGCGGGGTTACATACCCCTCCTACGAGCAGTACTTC.

This clone is a singleton in its sample. The V gene is TRBV6-5, the J gene TRBJ2-1; TRBD1 agrees at 7 bases. The CDR3 is 14 amino acids. Losses at the gene ends were 6 bases for V and 2 bases for J; bases not matched to a gene: 4. The germline V gene encodes CDR1 MNHEY and CDR2 SVGAGI. The CDR3 is CASRVGQPYNEQFF. CDR3 nucleotide sequence: TGTGCCAGCAGAGTGGGACAGCCCTACAATGAGCAGTTCTTC.

The V call is TRBV7-8, the J call TRBJ2-4; 10 nucleotides agree with TRBD2. Trimming took 5 bases from V and 7 from J; bases not matched to a gene: 14. This CDR3 has 17 residues. Germline V gene lookup returns CDR1 SGHVS and CDR2 FQNEAQ. The CDR3 spells CASSELAGSPLDNIQYF. CDR3 nucleotides: TGTGCCAGCAGCGAACTAGCGGGGAGCCCTTTAGATAACATTCAGTACTTC.

This clone occurred once. This chain joins TRBV5-4 and TRBJ2-1; 14 nucleotides match TRBD2. Germline V gives CDR1 SGHNT, CDR2 YYREEE (reference sequence). The CDR3 extends over 16 amino acids. J gave up 7 bases and V 4 bases, and 7 bases lay outside the gene matches. The CDR3 loop is CASSMRLAGGWNEQFF. The CDR3 bases are TGTGCCAGCAGCATGAGACTAGCGGGAGGGTGGAATGAGCAGTTCTTC.

This chain joins TRBV30 and TRBJ1-4, with 7 bases aligning to TRBD1. CDR3 length equals 14 residues. V lost 2 bases and J lost 13; bases outside the gene matches: 13. The V gene's germline CDR1 is GTSNPN and CDR2 SVGIG (reference sequence). The CDR3 protein is CAWSLTGPIYGLFF. CDR3 DNA: TGTGCCTGGAGTCTGACAGGGCCTATTTATGGACTGTTTTTT.

This chain uses TRBV6-5 with TRBJ2-3; TRBD2 might be the D (5 bases). Trimming stripped 4 bases from V and 5 bases from J, with 19 bases between. The CDR3 length is 16 residues. The germline V gene encodes CDR1 MNHEY and CDR2 SVGAGI. The CDR3 region is CASSSLGTSNGDTQYF. DNA of the CDR3: TGTGCCAGCAGTTCTCTAGGAACTAGTAACGGAGATACGCAGTATTTT.

The chain couples TRBV6-6 to TRBJ1-2, with D unresolved. The CDR3 covers 12 residues. Germline V gene lookup returns CDR1 MNHNY and CDR2 SVGAGI (reference sequence). V was trimmed by 4 bases and J by 8 bases, leaving 11 bases between them. The CDR3 here is CASSSELLGYTF. The CDR3 bases are TGTGCCAGCAGTTCTGAGTTATTAGGCTACACCTTC.